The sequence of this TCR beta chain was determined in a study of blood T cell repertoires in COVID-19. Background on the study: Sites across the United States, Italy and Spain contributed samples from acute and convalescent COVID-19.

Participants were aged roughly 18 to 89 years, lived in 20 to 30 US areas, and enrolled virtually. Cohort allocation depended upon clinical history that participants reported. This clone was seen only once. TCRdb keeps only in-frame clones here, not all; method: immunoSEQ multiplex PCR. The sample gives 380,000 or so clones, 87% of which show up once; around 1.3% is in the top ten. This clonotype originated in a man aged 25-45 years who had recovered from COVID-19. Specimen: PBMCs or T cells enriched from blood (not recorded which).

The CDR3 sequence: CASSPRTASPEQYF. The CDR3 region has the DNA TGTGCCAGCAGCCCTCGGACTGCCAGCCCTGAGCAGTACTTC. This chain joins TRBV7-7 and TRBJ2-7; tentative D call: TRBD2 (5 bases). CDR3 length: 14 amino acids. The germline V gene encodes CDR1 SSHAT and CDR2 FNYEAQ (reference sequence). The germline V and J ends were trimmed by 5 bases and 7 bases, with 18 bases remaining between them.